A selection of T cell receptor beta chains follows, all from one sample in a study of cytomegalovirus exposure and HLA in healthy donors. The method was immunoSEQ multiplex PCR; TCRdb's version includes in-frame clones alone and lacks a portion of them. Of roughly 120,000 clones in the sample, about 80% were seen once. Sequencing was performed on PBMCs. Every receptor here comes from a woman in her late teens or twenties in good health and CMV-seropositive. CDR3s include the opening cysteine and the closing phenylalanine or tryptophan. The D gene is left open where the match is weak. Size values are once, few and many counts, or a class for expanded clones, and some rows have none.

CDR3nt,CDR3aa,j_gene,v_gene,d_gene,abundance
TGTGCCAGCAGTAAGACTAGCGGGACGAGATACAATGAGCAGTTCTTC,CASSKTSGTRYNEQFF,TRBJ2-1,TRBV6-4,TRBD2,-
TGTGCCAGCGAAGACAGGGGCGACGAGCAGTACTTC,CASEDRGDEQYF,TRBJ2-7,TRBV6-1,TRBD1,-
TGTGCCAGCAGTGGGGACAGGGCCCGGCAGTACTTC,CASSGDRARQYF,TRBJ2-7,TRBV6-1,TRBD1,-
TGTGCCAGCAGCTCCAACAGGGGCTGGACAGATACGCAGTATTTT,CASSSNRGWTDTQYF,TRBJ2-3,TRBV27,TRBD1,-
TGTGCCAGCAGCGGTAGCGGGAGGGGATACAATGAGCAGTTCTTC,CASSGSGRGYNEQFF,TRBJ2-1,TRBV9,TRBD2,-
TGTGCCAGCAGCTTATATCTTCCTTTTCCGTCAGGGTCTGGGGCCAACGTCCTGACTTTC,CASSLYLPFPSGSGANVLTF,TRBJ2-6,TRBV7-6,-,few
TGTGCCAGCAGCCCAACGACGGGATACGAGCAGTACTTC,CASSPTTGYEQYF,TRBJ2-7,TRBV7-9,-,once
TGTGCTAGTGGTTTGACCCTAGCCAATGAGCAGTTCTTC,CASGLTLANEQFF,TRBJ2-1,TRBV12-5,-,few
TGTGCCAGCAGCGTAGATTCGAAACAGGGACTGAACACTGAAGCTTTCTTT,CASSVDSKQGLNTEAFF,TRBJ1-1,TRBV9,-,once
TGTGCCAGCTCACCACCTGGGGGCGACTTCTCTGGAAACACCATATATTTT,CASSPPGGDFSGNTIYF,TRBJ1-3,TRBV18,-,-
TGCGCCAGCAGCTTGGATGGAGGAGGGCAGACCCAGTACTTC,CASSLDGGGQTQYF,TRBJ2-5,TRBV5-1,-,-
TGCGCCAGCCGGCTAGGGACAGGGAACGGTGAAAAACTGTTTTTT,CASRLGTGNGEKLFF,TRBJ1-4,TRBV5-1,TRBD1,-
TGTGCCTGGAGTGCGGGAGGGCCAGATACGCAGTATTTT,CAWSAGGPDTQYF,TRBJ2-3,TRBV30,TRBD2,few
TGTGCCAGCTCATCGCTATCAGGGGTAGGCTACACCTTC,CASSSLSGVGYTF,TRBJ1-2,TRBV18,-,-
TGTGCCAGCAGTCGACAGGGACCGTCGGGCTACACCTTC,CASSRQGPSGYTF,TRBJ1-2,TRBV6-5,TRBD1,-
TGTGCCAGCTCATACGGGACTAGCGGGCGCGAGCAGTACTTC,CASSYGTSGREQYF,TRBJ2-7,TRBV6-5,TRBD2,-
TGTGCCAGCTCAGCGACAGGGTACAGCGGGGAGCTGTTTTTT,CASSATGYSGELFF,TRBJ2-2,TRBV18,TRBD1,-
TGTGCTAGTGGTTTAGGGACAGGGAACACTGAAGCTTTCTTT,CASGLGTGNTEAFF,TRBJ1-1,TRBV12-5,TRBD1,-
TGTGCCAGCAGCTTGGTCACAGGGCAAGAGACCCAGTACTTC,CASSLVTGQETQYF,TRBJ2-5,TRBV7-9,-,-
TGTGCCAGTAGTAAGGGCAGGGAGGAAAATGAGCAGTTCTTC,CASSKGREENEQFF,TRBJ2-1,TRBV19,-,few
TGTGCCAGCAGCCGGACTAGCGGGATTATAAATGAGCAGTTCTTC,CASSRTSGIINEQFF,TRBJ2-1,TRBV6-5,TRBD2,-
TGTGCCAGCAGCTTGGCGCCGTTTGGGGAGTCCTACGAGCAGTACTTC,CASSLAPFGESYEQYF,TRBJ2-7,TRBV5-4,-,-
TGTGCCAGCAGCTCGCCGCGGACAGGGGGAAGTCGCGAGCAGTACTTC,CASSSPRTGGSREQYF,TRBJ2-7,TRBV7-9,TRBD1,-
TGTGCCAGCAGGGCCGGGGACAGGGGAAGGACCGGGGAGCTGTTTTTT,CASRAGDRGRTGELFF,TRBJ2-2,TRBV6-6,TRBD1,-
TGTGCCAGCAGCCCCCTAGCGGGCTACTACAATGAGCAGTTCTTC,CASSPLAGYYNEQFF,TRBJ2-1,TRBV7-3,TRBD2,-
TGTGCCAGCAGCTTGAGGGACCGGGACAGGGGGGCCGGGGAGCTGTTTTTT,CASSLRDRDRGAGELFF,TRBJ2-2,TRBV5-6,TRBD1,-
TGCGCCAGCAGCCAATTGGGGCTAGCGGCTAGCTCCTACGAGCAGTACTTC,CASSQLGLAASSYEQYF,TRBJ2-7,TRBV4-1,TRBD2,-
TGTGCCAGCAGCCTCGGTGGAGGCGGTGGCTACACCTTC,CASSLGGGGGYTF,TRBJ1-2,TRBV6-5,-,-
TGTGCCAGCAGCCCAACCACAGGGGGCGATCAGCCCCAGCATTTT,CASSPTTGGDQPQHF,TRBJ1-5,TRBV5-5,TRBD1,-
TGCGCCAGCAGGTTGGGCGGGGGGCTATCTGGGGCCAACGTCCTGACTTTC,CASRLGGGLSGANVLTF,TRBJ2-6,TRBV5-1,TRBD2,-
TGTTCCAGCAGCCGGGCCTCCGGCGGGAGGGACACCTACGAGCAGTACTTC,CSSSRASGGRDTYEQYF,TRBJ2-7,TRBV7-9,TRBD2,-
TGTGCCAGTAGTATAGCCCTAACAGGGTACGAGCAGTACTTC,CASSIALTGYEQYF,TRBJ2-7,TRBV19,-,-
TGTGCCAGCTCCTTTACTAGACAGGTCGAGCAGTACTTC,CASSFTRQVEQYF,TRBJ2-7,TRBV18,-,-
TGCGCCAGCAGCTTACCCTCCAGCTCCTACGAGCAGTACTTC,CASSLPSSSYEQYF,TRBJ2-7,TRBV5-1,-,-
TGTGCCAGCAGCTGGGAGGGCCGCTACAATGAGCAGTTCTTC,CASSWEGRYNEQFF,TRBJ2-1,TRBV7-6,TRBD2,-
TGTGCCAGCAGCTTAGATAGGAGGTCACCCCTCCACTTT,CASSLDRRSPLHF,TRBJ1-6,TRBV11-3,-,-
TGTGCCAGCAGCTTAAGGGACAGGGATCCTGAAGCTTTCTTT,CASSLRDRDPEAFF,TRBJ1-1,TRBV7-3,TRBD1,-
TGCAGCCCCCCCATGGGAGGGGCCCCACATGAGCAGTTCTTC,CSPPMGGAPHEQFF,TRBJ2-1,TRBV29-1,TRBD2,-
TGTGCCAGCAGTCCCCTGGGGGCCAACGTCCTGACTTTC,CASSPLGANVLTF,TRBJ2-6,TRBV6-5,-,few
TGTGCCAGCAGTTTCGAGGGAGGGCAGCCCCAGCATTTT,CASSFEGGQPQHF,TRBJ1-5,TRBV27,-,-
TGTGCCAGCAGCCAAGACCAGGGGGCGCATGGGGCCAACGTCCTGACTTTC,CASSQDQGAHGANVLTF,TRBJ2-6,TRBV4-2,TRBD1,-
TGTGCCAGCACCTTAGAAGGGGGCCAGGGGCACCTCCCCACAGATACGCAGTATTTT,CASTLEGGQGHLPTDTQYF,TRBJ2-3,TRBV11-2,TRBD1,-
TGCGCCAGCCAGGCCGGGACTAGCGGGAGATACGAGCAGTACTTC,CASQAGTSGRYEQYF,TRBJ2-7,TRBV10-2,TRBD2,-
TGTGCCAGCTCAGCGGGCCTCGGGGGCTACACCTTC,CASSAGLGGYTF,TRBJ1-2,TRBV18,-,-
TGTGCCAGCTTGGACAGGGTAGGGATCGGGGAGCTGTTTTTT,CASLDRVGIGELFF,TRBJ2-2,TRBV28,TRBD1,-
TGTGCCAGCAGCGCAGGGACTAGTGGGATCGCCGAGCAGTACTTC,CASSAGTSGIAEQYF,TRBJ2-7,TRBV5-4,TRBD2,-
TGTGCCAGCAGCTCGCGGCCCCGCACAGATACGCAGTATTTT,CASSSRPRTDTQYF,TRBJ2-3,TRBV7-2,-,few
TGCGCCAGCAGCCCGGGAGGTATAGAGAGCTCTGGAAACACCATATATTTT,CASSPGGIESSGNTIYF,TRBJ1-3,TRBV5-1,-,-
TGTGCTAGTGGCATAGCCCTCGACGGCACCTACGAGCAGTACTTC,CASGIALDGTYEQYF,TRBJ2-7,TRBV12-5,-,-
TGCAGCGTTGACCCTGCCAGGACAAACTCTGGAAACACCATATATTTT,CSVDPARTNSGNTIYF,TRBJ1-3,TRBV29-1,-,-
TGCGCCAGCAGCCGGGATCCTAAACTACAAGGGACTAGCGGGGGCTCCTACGAGCAGTACTTC,CASSRDPKLQGTSGGSYEQYF,TRBJ2-7,TRBV5-1,TRBD2,-
TGTGCCAGCAGTGAAGCTAAACAGGAATACAATGAGCAGTTCTTC,CASSEAKQEYNEQFF,TRBJ2-1,TRBV6-1,-,-
TGTGCCAGCAGCTTAGGGGGGGGCCAGCCCCAGCATTTT,CASSLGGGQPQHF,TRBJ1-5,TRBV11-3,-,-
TGCGCCAGCAGCTTGCCCCAGGGGGCGGGAGGCTACACCTTC,CASSLPQGAGGYTF,TRBJ1-2,TRBV5-1,TRBD1,-